The 27 T cell receptor beta chains given below trace back to one sample, sequenced in a study of blood T cell repertoires in COVID-19. The table came from immunoSEQ multiplex PCR; TCRdb's copy has only in-frame clones and leaves some out. Seen here are more than 35,000 clones, 75% to 85% observed once, and the top ten hold roughly 25%. Sequenced material: peripheral blood. These receptors came from a man in his sixties or seventies with acute or convalescent COVID-19.

This clone has just one count. The chain links TRBV19 to TRBJ2-3; D remains unclear. Germline V gene data show CDR1 as LNHDA and CDR2 as SQIVND (reference sequence). The length of the CDR3 is 13 residues. The V gene lost 1 base and the J gene lost 1 base, with 3 bases spanning the gap. The CDR3 spells CASSIGGTDTQYF. CDR3 DNA: TGTGCCAGTAGTATAGGCGGCACAGATACGCAGTATTTT.

A few counts support this clone. V usage is TRBV28 and J usage is TRBJ2-7, with a tentative D call TRBD1 (5 bases). V lost 6 bases and J 0 bases, leaving 15 bases between the germline ends. Germline V CDR1 and CDR2: MDHEN, SYDVKM. CDR3 size: 15 residues. As DNA, the CDR3 is TGTGCCAGCAGCCAAAGGGTGGGGCGCTCCTACGAGCAGTACTTC. Translation: CASSQRVGRSYEQYF.

V usage is TRBV14 and J usage is TRBJ2-1; D not certain. Looked up from germline, CDR1 is SGHDN and CDR2 is FVKESK. V shed 7 bases and J shed 9 bases, with 16 bases lying between them. The CDR3 has 13 amino acids. The CDR3 region has the DNA TGTGCCAGCACCCACTCCGCCGCGGTTGAGCAGTTCTTC. Translating gives CASTHSAAVEQFF. The complete variable domain, with remaining parts taken from reference TRBV14 and TRBJ2-1, reads EAGVTQFPSHSVIEKGQTVTLRCDPISGHDNLYWYRRVMGKEIKFLLHFVKESKQDESGMPNNRFLAERTGGTYSTLKVQPAELEDSGVYFCASTHSAAVEQFFGPGTRLTVL.

V and J are TRBV13 and TRBJ2-5; TRBD2 might be the D (5 bases). Germline V lookup: CDR1 PRHDT, CDR2 FYEKMQ (reference sequence). V was cut by 5 bases and J by 7 bases, with 11 bases left in between. The CDR3 is 12 residues long. CDR3 nucleotides: TGTGCCAGCAGCCAGGACTTGTCGACCCAGTACTTC. This codes for CASSQDLSTQYF.

This rearrangement joins TRBV7-2 to TRBJ1-5; a weak D match, TRBD1 (5 bases). Germline V gives CDR1 SGHTA, CDR2 FQGNSA. Trimming left V 0 bases short and J 9 bases short, with 12 bases between. CDR3 length equals 14 residues. CDR3 coding DNA: TGTGCCAGCAGCTTAGCGGCCACCGGGGGGCCCCAGCATTTT. This gives the protein CASSLAATGGPQHF.

The CDR3, as DNA: TGTGCCAGCAGCCCGACGGGAGGGATTCGCGATTCCTACGAGCAGTACTTC. Translated: CASSPTGGIRDSYEQYF. V is TRBV7-2 and J is TRBJ2-7; 8 positions match TRBD2. After removal of 5 bases from V and 1 base from J, the junction contained 13 bases not matched to a gene. The CDR3 loop spans 17 amino acids. Germline CDR1 is SGHTA and CDR2 is FQGNSA.

Regarding this clone: The junction departs from the called germline gene at one end, perhaps through a read error. The chain joins TRBV7-7 to TRBJ2-7, with TRBD2 matching over 13 bases. The CDR3 loop spans 15 amino acids. Germline V gene lookup returns CDR1 SSHAT and CDR2 FNYEAQ (reference sequence). Here the CDR3 DNA reads TGTGCTAGCAGCTTCGGGACTAGCGGGAACTACGAGCAGTACTTC. Protein: CASSFGTSGNYEQYF.

This clone was observed a few times. The J gene is TRBJ1-2, the V gene TRBV4-1, with D maybe TRBD1 (6 bases). V lost 0 bases and J 2 bases, leaving 13 bases between the germline ends. CDR1 is MGHRA, CDR2 YSYEKL, per germline. The CDR3 length is 16 residues. The CDR3 spells CASSQEAGAINYGYTF. As DNA, the CDR3 is TGCGCCAGCAGCCAAGAAGCAGGGGCCATAAACTATGGCTACACCTTC.

The rearrangement joins TRBV24-1 to TRBJ1-3; D gene ambiguous. The CDR3 covers 12 residues. Germline V gives CDR1 KGHDR, CDR2 SFDVKD. Deletions cut 7 bases from V and 4 bases from J, with 7 bases between. The CDR3 here is CATSRSGNTIYF. In DNA form, the CDR3 reads TGTGCCACCAGCCGTTCGGGAAACACCATATATTTT.

The V call is TRBV6-5, the J call TRBJ2-7; D unresolved. Trimming removed 6 bases at V and 3 bases at J, with 18 bases between. CDR3 size: 15 residues. Germline CDR1 and CDR2: MNHEY and SVGAGI. Here the CDR3 DNA reads TGTGCCAGCAGGAGAGAGAATGAGGTCGACTACGAGCAGTACTTC. It is translated as CASRRENEVDYEQYF.

This rearrangement joins TRBV6-1 to TRBJ1-5; no firm D call. The V end was cut by 4 bases, the J end by 0 bases, with 13 bases between. The CDR3 is 16 amino acids. Per germline, CDR1 MNHNS and CDR2 SASEGT. CDR3 protein: CASSAPGGYSNQPQHF. DNA of the CDR3: TGTGCCAGCAGTGCCCCGGGCGGGTATAGCAATCAGCCCCAGCATTTT.

This clone was detected only a few times. Other DNA sequences in the same sample also yield this CDR3. V gene TRBV7-9 combines with J gene TRBJ1-6, with 9 nucleotides matching TRBD1. J gave up 7 bases and V 4 bases, and 5 bases lay outside the gene matches. The CDR3 is 15 residues long. Germline V CDR1 and CDR2: SEHNR, FQNEAQ (reference sequence). The CDR3: CASSSHGTGNSPLHF. The CDR3 DNA sequence: TGTGCCAGCAGCTCGCACGGGACAGGGAATTCACCCCTCCACTTT.

The chain links TRBV24-1 to TRBJ2-1; D is perhaps TRBD2 (5 bases). V lost 4 bases, J lost 10 bases, and 10 bases lay in between. This CDR3 has 12 residues. Germline V gene data show CDR1 as KGHDR and CDR2 as SFDVKD. The CDR3 is CATSDPAGEQFF. The CDR3, as DNA: TGTGCCACCAGTGACCCGGCGGGCGAGCAGTTCTTC.

The chain recombines TRBV6-1 with TRBJ1-1; maybe TRBD1 (5 bases). Trimming cost V 3 bases and J 4 bases, with 6 bases left between them. The CDR3 runs to 12 residues. From germline, CDR1 is MNHNS and CDR2 SASEGT. CDR3 in DNA: TGTGCCAGCAGTGACAGGGTCACTGAAGCTTTCTTT. Translation: CASSDRVTEAFF.

The chain carries TRBV7-2 and TRBJ1-4; D is uncertain. Germline V CDR1 and CDR2: SGHTA, FQGNSA. Trimming took off 4 bases at V and 6 bases at J, with 9 bases between the two ends. This CDR3 has 13 amino acids. The CDR3 region has the DNA TGTGCCAGCAGCTCTCAACGGTATGAAAAACTGTTTTTT. As protein: CASSSQRYEKLFF. The full variable domain, its missing parts supplied by reference TRBV7-2 and TRBJ1-4, is GAGVSQSPSNKVTEKGKDVELRCDPISGHTALYWYRQSLGQGLEFLIYFQGNSAPDKSGLPSDRFSAERTGGSVSTLTIQRTQQEDSAVYLCASSSQRYEKLFFGSGTQLSVL.

V gene TRBV18 combines with J gene TRBJ2-2; the D gene is possibly TRBD1 (5 bases). Trimming removed 1 base from V and 7 bases from J, with 13 bases in between. The CDR3 has 15 residues. Germline V gene lookup returns CDR1 KGHSH and CDR2 LQKENI. CDR3 sequence reads: CASSPRPGSGGELFF. The CDR3 DNA reads as TGTGCCAGCTCACCACGGCCAGGGTCGGGCGGGGAGCTGTTTTTT.

The rearrangement uses TRBV29-1 and TRBJ2-1; D is unresolved. Trimming removed 3 bases from V and 0 bases from J, with 9 bases in between. Germline V gene data show CDR1 as SQVTM and CDR2 as ANQGSEA. The CDR3 spans 14 residues. CDR3 nucleotide sequence: TGCAGCGTTGATGGTGGTAGCTCCTACAATGAGCAGTTCTTC. This gives the protein CSVDGGSSYNEQFF.

The rearrangement uses TRBV18 and TRBJ1-5; 7 bases agree with TRBD1. V was pared by 0 bases and J by 4 bases, with 3 bases of the junction left unmatched. The CDR3 length is 15 residues. Per the germline V gene, CDR1 is KGHSH and CDR2 is LQKENI. CDR3 nucleotide sequence: TGTGCCAGCTCACCACCGGGACAGCCGAATCAGCCCCAGCATTTT. Translation: CASSPPGQPNQPQHF.

This sequence joins TRBV5-1 and TRBJ2-1, with 16 bases matching TRBD2. Trimming at V came to 4 bases and at J to 9 bases, leaving 10 bases not matched to a gene. The length of the CDR3 is 17 residues. Germline CDR1 SGHRS, CDR2 YFSETQ. The CDR3 DNA is TGCGCCAGCAGCCCCGGGACTAGCGGGAGGGCCGATGGTGAGCAGTTCTTC. This codes for CASSPGTSGRADGEQFF. The full variable domain, with the rest looked up from reference TRBV5-1 and TRBJ2-1, is KAGVTQTPRYLIKTRGQQVTLSCSPISGHRSVSWYQQTPGQGLQFLFEYFSETQRNKGNFPGRFSGRQFSNSRSEMNVSTLELGDSALYLCASSPGTSGRADGEQFFGPGTRLTVL.

This clone was counted ten times or more. The chain joins TRBV7-9 to TRBJ2-2, with TRBD1 matching 9 bases. CDR1 is SEHNR and CDR2 is FQNEAQ in the germline V gene (reference sequence). The CDR3 is made up of 15 amino acids. The J segment lost 7 bases and the V segment lost 5 bases, leaving 8 bases of the junction unmatched. The CDR3: CASSAGTGSGGELFF. DNA for the CDR3: TGTGCCAGCAGCGCCGGGACAGGGAGCGGCGGGGAGCTGTTTTTT.

This clone was seen a handful of times. V and J are TRBV14 and TRBJ2-7; D might be TRBD2 (6 bases). V gave up 1 base and J gave up 2 bases, with 15 bases separating them. Looked up from germline, CDR1 is SGHDN and CDR2 is FVKESK. This CDR3 has 16 residues. The CDR3 region has the DNA TGTGCCAGCAGCCAAGCCCGGGGGAGCAGTCCCTACGAGCAGTACTTC. It yields the protein CASSQARGSSPYEQYF.

Here the CDR3 DNA reads TGTGCCACCAGTGACTCTTACGAGCAGTACTTC. Translating gives CATSDSYEQYF. The genes are TRBV24-1 and TRBJ2-7; the D is unclear. This CDR3 region has 11 residues. The germline V and J ends were trimmed by 4 bases and 4 bases, with 4 bases remaining between them. The germline V gene encodes CDR1 KGHDR and CDR2 SFDVKD.

This chain joins TRBV7-2 and TRBJ2-3; TRBD2 aligns across 8 bases. V gave up 2 bases and J gave up 1 base; unmatched junction bases: 2. Germline V gene sequence: CDR1 SGHTA, CDR2 FQGNSA. The CDR3 length is 15 residues. The CDR3 region has the DNA TGTGCCAGCAGCTTACGGGAGGGAGGCACAGATACGCAGTATTTT. It codes for CASSLREGGTDTQYF.

This rearrangement joins TRBV28 to TRBJ1-4; maybe TRBD1 (6 bases). The ends were cut back, 3 bases at V and 7 bases at J, with 12 bases in the middle. CDR1 and CDR2 from the germline V gene are MDHEN and SYDVKM. The CDR3 consists of 14 residues. The CDR3 DNA reads TGTGCCAGCAGTTTCAGGGGTTCAGGTGAAAAACTGTTTTTT. It yields the protein CASSFRGSGEKLFF.

The rearrangement uses TRBV7-2 and TRBJ2-6; D is unclear. CDR1 and CDR2 from the germline V gene are SGHTA and FQGNSA. The CDR3 loop spans 15 amino acids. V lost 5 bases and J 0 bases, leaving 8 bases between the germline ends. The CDR3 spells CASSLLPSGANVLTF. DNA for the CDR3: TGTGCCAGCAGCCTCCTCCCCTCTGGGGCCAACGTCCTGACTTTC.

The rearrangement links TRBV9 to TRBJ1-1, with D possibly being TRBD1 (5 bases). This CDR3 comprises 14 residues. The V gene lost 0 bases and the J gene lost 4 bases, with 10 bases spanning the gap. The V gene's germline CDR1 is SGDLS and CDR2 YYNGEE. Written as DNA, the CDR3 is TGTGCCAGCAGCGTAGCGCCCCAGGGCACTGAAGCTTTCTTT. Translating it yields CASSVAPQGTEAFF.

This clone was seen a single time. The chain links TRBV3-1 (or the pseudogene TRBV3-2) to TRBJ2-1; 14 nucleotides line up with TRBD2. In germline, CDR1 is LGHDT, CDR2 YNNKEL (reference sequence). This CDR3 spans 16 amino acids. The V gene end was trimmed by 1 base and the J gene end by 8 bases; junction bases not matched to a gene: 4. The CDR3 region has the DNA TGTGCCAGCAGCCAAGCGAGACTAGCGGGGGGGGATGAGCAGTTCTTC. Encoded protein: CASSQARLAGGDEQFF.